Presented here are 20 T cell receptor beta chains from one specimen sequenced in a study of T cell responses to AZD1222 COVID-19 vaccine. Data came from immunoSEQ multiplex PCR; TCRdb stores just in-frame clones and leaves some out. The table shows around 200,000 clones, with approximately 92% occurring only once. The source was peripheral blood, collected 28 days after the second dose of the MenACWY control vaccine. The receptor source for this set is an adult who received the MenACWY meningococcal vaccine as a control.

This chain connects TRBV2 to TRBJ1-2; the D is unclear. V was cut by 2 bases and J by 6 bases, with 13 bases left in between. Germline V gene lookup returns CDR1 SNHLY and CDR2 FYNNEI. The CDR3 sequence is 14 residues long. The chain's CDR3 is CASSENGVSHGYTF. The CDR3, as DNA: TGTGCCAGCAGTGAAAACGGGGTCAGCCATGGCTACACCTTC.

The chain has TRBV28 and TRBJ2-4; D is perhaps TRBD2 (6 bases). Trimming cost V 6 bases and J 2 bases, with 11 bases left between them. CDR1 is MDHEN and CDR2 is SYDVKM in the germline V gene. This CDR3 region has 14 residues. CDR3 in DNA: TGTGCCAGCAGGCCGGGAGACCCCAAAAACATTCAGTACTTC. This gives the protein CASRPGDPKNIQYF.

The chain couples TRBV6-5 to TRBJ1-2; D is possibly TRBD1 (6 bases). This CDR3 comprises 13 residues. CDR1 and CDR2 (germline): MNHEY, SVGAGI. The V end lost 6 bases, the J end lost 4 bases, and 12 bases lay between the germline ends. In nucleotides, the CDR3 is TGTGCCAGCAGCCAAGGACAGCTCTATGGCTACACCTTC. This codes for CASSQGQLYGYTF.

This clone was picked up a small number of times. The gene calls are TRBV7-9 and TRBJ2-5; 11 bases line up with TRBD2. The ends lost 0 bases at V and 5 bases at J; junction bases unmatched: 8. CDR1 and CDR2 from the germline V gene are SEHNR and FQNEAQ (reference sequence). This CDR3 comprises 17 residues. The CDR3 loop is CASSLAAGSGGAETQYF. The CDR3 nucleotides are TGTGCCAGCAGCTTAGCTGCCGGTAGCGGGGGGGCGGAGACCCAGTACTTC.

This rearrangement joins TRBV7-9 to TRBJ2-3; D gene ambiguous. The germline CDR1 and CDR2 sequences are SEHNR and FQNEAQ (reference sequence). V lost 1 base to trimming and J lost 2 bases, with 10 bases between them. The CDR3 length is 15 residues. The DNA of the CDR3 is TGTGCCAGCAGCTTAGTTCTCGGAGCCACAGATACGCAGTATTTT. Its protein is CASSLVLGATDTQYF.

This chain uses TRBV10-3 with TRBJ1-2; D is possibly TRBD1 (5 bases). V lost 2 bases, J lost 6 bases, and 7 bases lay in between. Germline V gene lookup returns CDR1 ENHRY and CDR2 SYGVKD. CDR3 size: 12 residues. The CDR3 here is CAISERGDGYTF. The CDR3 bases are TGTGCCATCAGTGAGAGAGGGGATGGCTACACCTTC.

The V call is TRBV5-4, the J call TRBJ2-3; D gene uncertain. Trimming removed 3 bases from V and 0 bases from J, with 11 bases in between. Looked up from germline, CDR1 is SGHNT and CDR2 is YYREEE (reference sequence). The CDR3 is made up of 15 amino acids. In DNA, the CDR3 is TGTGCCAGCAGCTCGGCAGCTCTCAGCACAGATACGCAGTATTTT. This codes for CASSSAALSTDTQYF. The full variable domain, with the rest looked up from reference TRBV5-4 and TRBJ2-3, is ETGVTQSPTHLIKTRGQQVTLRCSSQSGHNTVSWYQQALGQGPQFIFQYYREEENGRGNFPPRFSGLQFPNYSSELNVNALELDDSALYLCASSSAALSTDTQYFGPGTRLTVL.

In DNA, the CDR3 is TGTGCCAGCAGGCTACTAGCGAACCCGATCTACGAGCAGTACTTC. It translates to CASRLLANPIYEQYF. This chain connects TRBV6-5 to TRBJ2-7; 7 nucleotides line up with TRBD2. Per the germline V gene, CDR1 is MNHEY and CDR2 is SVGAGI. The CDR3 runs 15 residues. V shed 6 bases and J 3 bases; nucleotides not matched to a gene: 11.

CDR3 sequence: CASSVSFASEAFF. CDR3 in DNA: TGTGCCAGCAGCGTAAGTTTTGCGTCCGAAGCTTTCTTT. The chain couples TRBV9 to TRBJ1-1; D unclear. This CDR3 is built from 13 residues. The V end was cut by 1 base, the J end by 8 bases, with 12 bases between. Germline CDR1 SGDLS, CDR2 YYNGEE. The full variable domain, in which reference TRBV9 and TRBJ1-1 provide the parts outside the CDR3, is DSGVTQTPKHLITATGQRVTLRCSPRSGDLSVYWYQQSLDQGLQFLIQYYNGEERAKGNILERFSAQQFPDLHSELNLSSLELGDSALYFCASSVSFASEAFFGQGTRLTVV.

This clone was counted once. The CDR3 spells CSASQGALTNEKLFF. CDR3 coding DNA: TGCAGTGCTAGTCAGGGGGCGTTAACTAATGAAAAACTGTTTTTT. V usage is TRBV20-1 and J usage is TRBJ1-4, with 8 bases identical to TRBD1. The trim removed 3 bases at V and 1 base at J, leaving 4 bases unmatched. CDR1 and CDR2 from the germline V gene are DFQATT and SNEGSKA (reference sequence). The CDR3 is 15 amino acids.

J is TRBJ2-7 and V is TRBV18; D is ambiguous. The V gene's germline CDR1 is KGHSH and CDR2 LQKENI. V was shortened by 3 bases and J by 6 bases, with 15 bases between the two germline ends. The CDR3 sequence is 14 residues long. CDR3 in DNA: TGTGCCAGCTCACCGGGCCTAGAGGTGGGCGAGCAGTACTTC. Encoded protein: CASSPGLEVGEQYF.

This rearrangement joins TRBV15 to TRBJ1-1; D unclear. This CDR3 has 13 amino acids. Trimming stripped 0 bases from V and 6 bases from J, with 8 bases between. Germline V CDR1 and CDR2: LNHNV, YYDKDF (reference sequence). The CDR3 reads CATSRDHGPEAFF. The CDR3 region has the DNA TGTGCCACCAGCAGAGATCACGGACCTGAAGCTTTCTTT.

The chain links TRBV2 to TRBJ2-7, with 7 bases identical to TRBD1. Trimming took 8 bases from V and 5 from J; bases not matched to a gene: 6. CDR1 is SNHLY and CDR2 is FYNNEI in the germline V gene. CDR3 length equals 12 residues. The CDR3 DNA sequence: TGTGCCAGCGGACAGGAGGTAAACGAGCAGTACTTC. Translated: CASGQEVNEQYF.

CDR3 amino acids: CASSHQGNEKLFF. The CDR3 bases are TGTGCCAGCAGCCACCAGGGTAATGAAAAACTGTTTTTT. This chain links TRBV13 with TRBJ1-4, with D maybe TRBD1 (5 bases). The CDR3 covers 13 residues. V lost 5 bases to trimming and J lost 4 bases, with 8 bases between them. Germline CDR1 is PRHDT and CDR2 is FYEKMQ (reference sequence). Together with reference TRBV13 and TRBJ1-4, the CDR3 gives the full variable domain: AAGVIQSPRHLIKEKRETATLKCYPIPRHDTVYWYQQGPGQDPQFLISFYEKMQSDKGSIPDRFSAQQFSDYHSELNMSSLELGDSALYFCASSHQGNEKLFFGSGTQLSVL.

This rearrangement joins TRBV6-2 or TRBV6-3 to TRBJ1-5; no clear D gene. The V end was cut by 4 bases, the J end by 6 bases, with 13 bases between. CDR1 MNHEY and CDR2 SVGEGT come from the germline V gene. The CDR3 runs to 14 residues. The CDR3 nucleotides are TGTGCCAGCAGTTCCATTACTCTATCTCAGCCCCAGCATTTT. Amino acids: CASSSITLSQPQHF.

V gene TRBV5-1 combines with J gene TRBJ2-2; 7 bases fit TRBD1. This CDR3 has 14 amino acids. After removal of 4 bases from V and 5 bases from J, the junction contained 5 bases not matched to a gene. Germline-derived CDR1 and CDR2 are SGHRS and YFSETQ. CDR3 coding DNA: TGCGCCAGCAGCGGAAGACAGGGAACCGGGGAGCTGTTTTTT. This codes for CASSGRQGTGELFF. Full variable domain (missing parts from reference TRBV5-1 and TRBJ2-2): KAGVTQTPRYLIKTRGQQVTLSCSPISGHRSVSWYQQTPGQGLQFLFEYFSETQRNKGNFPGRFSGRQFSNSRSEMNVSTLELGDSALYLCASSGRQGTGELFFGEGSRLTVL.

The chain employs TRBV5-1 and TRBJ2-7, with D unclear. This CDR3 comprises 14 residues. Germline V lookup: CDR1 SGHRS, CDR2 YFSETQ. The ends were cut back, 0 bases at V and 1 base at J, with 8 bases in the middle. The CDR3 protein is CASSLGSRSYEQYF. Here the CDR3 DNA reads TGCGCCAGCAGCTTGGGATCTCGTTCCTACGAGCAGTACTTC.

The chain is built from TRBV2 and TRBJ1-6; 7 nucleotides match TRBD1. Losses at the gene ends were 6 bases for V and 9 bases for J; bases not matched to a gene: 20. The CDR3 totals 18 residues. Germline CDR1 and CDR2: SNHLY and FYNNEI. In nucleotides, the CDR3 is TGTGCCAGCAGGCTTACAGGGAGGATGGGGACAGTTAGTTCACCCCTCCACTTT. Translated: CASRLTGRMGTVSSPLHF.

The chain joins TRBV29-1 to TRBJ1-2; the D gene is possibly TRBD1 (5 bases). The V gene's germline CDR1 is SQVTM and CDR2 ANQGSEA. V lost 4 bases, J lost 8 bases, and 17 bases lay in between. The CDR3 is 13 amino acids. In DNA form, the CDR3 reads TGCAGCGTTGGAGGAACGGGGGGTGGCGGCTACACCTTC. This codes for CSVGGTGGGGYTF.

This clone has a single count. V is TRBV18 and J is TRBJ2-4, with D perhaps matching TRBD2 (6 bases). This CDR3 is 14 amino acids long. V lost 2 bases to trimming and J lost 8 bases, with 13 bases between them. Germline loops: CDR1 KGHSH, CDR2 LQKENI. The CDR3 spells CASSPETGEYIQYF. Written as DNA, the CDR3 is TGTGCCAGCTCACCAGAGACGGGGGAATACATTCAGTACTTC.